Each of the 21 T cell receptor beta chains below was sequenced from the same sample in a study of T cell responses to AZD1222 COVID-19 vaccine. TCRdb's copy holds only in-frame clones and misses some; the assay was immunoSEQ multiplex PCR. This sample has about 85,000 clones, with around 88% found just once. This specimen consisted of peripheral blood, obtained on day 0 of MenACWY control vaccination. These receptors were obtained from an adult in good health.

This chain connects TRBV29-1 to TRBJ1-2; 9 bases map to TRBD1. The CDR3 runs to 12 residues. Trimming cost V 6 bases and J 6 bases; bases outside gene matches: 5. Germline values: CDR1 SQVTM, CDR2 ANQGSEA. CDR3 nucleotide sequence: TGCAGCGTCCAGGGGACAGGGAATGGCTACACCTTC. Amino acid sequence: CSVQGTGNGYTF.

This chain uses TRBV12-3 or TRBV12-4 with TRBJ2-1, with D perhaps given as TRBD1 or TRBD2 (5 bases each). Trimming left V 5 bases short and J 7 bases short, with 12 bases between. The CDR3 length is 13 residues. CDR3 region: CASSPPGLNEQFF. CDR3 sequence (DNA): TGTGCCAGCAGTCCTCCGGGGCTGAATGAGCAGTTCTTC.

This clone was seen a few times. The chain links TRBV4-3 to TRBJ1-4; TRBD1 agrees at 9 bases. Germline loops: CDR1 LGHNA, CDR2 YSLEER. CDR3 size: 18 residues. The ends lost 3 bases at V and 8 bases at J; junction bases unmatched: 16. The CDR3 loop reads CASSHDGTGGARGEKLFF. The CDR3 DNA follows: TGCGCCAGCAGCCATGACGGCACAGGGGGCGCGAGAGGAGAAAAACTGTTTTTT.

CDR3 sequence: CASSQDVQGEDSSYEQYF. DNA of the CDR3: TGCGCCAGCAGCCAAGACGTACAGGGAGAGGATTCCTCCTACGAGCAGTACTTC. J is TRBJ2-7 and V is TRBV4-3, with a possible D match to TRBD1 (6 bases). The V gene lost 0 bases and the J gene lost 0 bases, with 18 bases spanning the gap. Germline CDR1 and CDR2: LGHNA and YSLEER. This CDR3 region has 18 residues.

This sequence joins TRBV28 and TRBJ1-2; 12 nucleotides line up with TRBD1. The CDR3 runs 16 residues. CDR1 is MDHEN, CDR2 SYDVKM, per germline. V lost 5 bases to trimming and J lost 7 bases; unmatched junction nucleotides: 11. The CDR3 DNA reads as TGTGCCAGCAGTCCTCCTCTGGGACAGGGGGCGTTTGGCTACACCTTC. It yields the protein CASSPPLGQGAFGYTF.

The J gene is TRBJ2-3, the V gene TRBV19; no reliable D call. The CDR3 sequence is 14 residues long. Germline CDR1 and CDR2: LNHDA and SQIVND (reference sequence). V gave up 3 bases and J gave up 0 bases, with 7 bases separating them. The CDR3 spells CASSIRSSTDTQYF. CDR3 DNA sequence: TGTGCCAGTAGTATCAGGTCTAGCACAGATACGCAGTATTTT.

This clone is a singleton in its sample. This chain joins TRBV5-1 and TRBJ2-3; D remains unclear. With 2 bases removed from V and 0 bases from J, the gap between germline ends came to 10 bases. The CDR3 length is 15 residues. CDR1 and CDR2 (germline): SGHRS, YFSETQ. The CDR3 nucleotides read TGCGCCAGCAGCTTAGAAGGAACTAGCACAGATACGCAGTATTTT. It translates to CASSLEGTSTDTQYF.

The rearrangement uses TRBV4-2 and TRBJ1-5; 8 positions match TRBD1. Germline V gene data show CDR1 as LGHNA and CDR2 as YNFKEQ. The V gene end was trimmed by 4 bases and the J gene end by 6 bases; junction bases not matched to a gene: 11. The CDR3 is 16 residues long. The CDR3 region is CASSPDPGQGSQPQHF. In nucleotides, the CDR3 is TGTGCCAGCAGCCCCGACCCTGGACAGGGAAGTCAGCCCCAGCATTTT.

CDR3 nucleotide sequence: TGTGCCAGCTCACCACTACATGGACAGGACTCTGGAAACACCATATATTTT. Its protein is CASSPLHGQDSGNTIYF. The rearrangement links TRBV18 to TRBJ1-3; 7 bases align to TRBD1. The CDR3 runs to 17 residues. CDR1 and CDR2 (germline): KGHSH, LQKENI. Germline trimming cut 1 base from V and 0 bases from J; bases unmatched to any gene: 6.

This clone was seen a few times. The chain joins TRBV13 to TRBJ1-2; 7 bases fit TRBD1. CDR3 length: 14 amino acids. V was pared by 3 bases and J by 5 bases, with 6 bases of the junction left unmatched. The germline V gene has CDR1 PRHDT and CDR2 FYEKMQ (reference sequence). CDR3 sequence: CASSFRQGGYGYTF. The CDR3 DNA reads TGTGCCAGCAGCTTCAGACAGGGCGGGTATGGCTACACCTTC.

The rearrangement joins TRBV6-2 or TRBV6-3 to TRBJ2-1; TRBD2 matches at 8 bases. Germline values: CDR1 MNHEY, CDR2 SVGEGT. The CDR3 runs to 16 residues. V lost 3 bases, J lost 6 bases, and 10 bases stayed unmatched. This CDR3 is CASSYGASGYLNEQFF. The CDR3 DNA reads TGTGCCAGCAGTTATGGGGCTAGCGGGTACCTCAATGAGCAGTTCTTC.

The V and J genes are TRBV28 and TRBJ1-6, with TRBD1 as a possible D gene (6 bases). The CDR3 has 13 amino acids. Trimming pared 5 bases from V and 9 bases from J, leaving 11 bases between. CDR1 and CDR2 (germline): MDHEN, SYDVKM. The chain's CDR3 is CASSPIRGSPLHF. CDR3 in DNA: TGTGCCAGCAGTCCTATCAGGGGTTCACCCCTCCACTTT.

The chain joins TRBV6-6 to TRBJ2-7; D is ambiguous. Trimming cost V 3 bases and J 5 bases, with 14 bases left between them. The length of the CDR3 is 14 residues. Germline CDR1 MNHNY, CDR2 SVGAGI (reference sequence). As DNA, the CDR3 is TGTGCCAGCAGTTATTCGACCCGCCTTGACGAGCAGTACTTC. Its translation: CASSYSTRLDEQYF.

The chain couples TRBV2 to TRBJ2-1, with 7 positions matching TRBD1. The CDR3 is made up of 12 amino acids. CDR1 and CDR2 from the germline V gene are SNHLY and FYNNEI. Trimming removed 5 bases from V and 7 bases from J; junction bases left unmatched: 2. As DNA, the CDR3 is TGTGCCAGCAGTTTACAGGGGAATGAGCAGTTCTTC. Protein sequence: CASSLQGNEQFF.

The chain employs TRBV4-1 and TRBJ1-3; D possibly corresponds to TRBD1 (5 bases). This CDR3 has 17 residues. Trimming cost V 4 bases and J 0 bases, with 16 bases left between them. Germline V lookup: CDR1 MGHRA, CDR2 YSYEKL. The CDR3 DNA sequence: TGCGCCAGCAGCCTCTCGGGACGAAGTTCCTCTGGAAACACCATATATTTT. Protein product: CASSLSGRSSSGNTIYF.

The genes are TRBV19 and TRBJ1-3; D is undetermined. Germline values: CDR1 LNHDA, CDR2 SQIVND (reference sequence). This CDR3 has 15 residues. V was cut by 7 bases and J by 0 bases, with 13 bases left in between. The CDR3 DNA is TGTGCCAGTACCCGTTCGGGCGACTCTGGAAACACCATATATTTT. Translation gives CASTRSGDSGNTIYF.

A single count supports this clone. The CDR3 bases are TGTGCCAGCAGCTTAGGTCCCCCGGGGGGAAACACCATATATTTT. It translates to CASSLGPPGGNTIYF. The chain recombines TRBV11-2 with TRBJ1-3; D is uncertain. Germline CDR1 SGHAT, CDR2 FQNNGV. Trimming stripped 1 base from V and 4 bases from J, with 11 bases between. There are 15 residues in the CDR3.

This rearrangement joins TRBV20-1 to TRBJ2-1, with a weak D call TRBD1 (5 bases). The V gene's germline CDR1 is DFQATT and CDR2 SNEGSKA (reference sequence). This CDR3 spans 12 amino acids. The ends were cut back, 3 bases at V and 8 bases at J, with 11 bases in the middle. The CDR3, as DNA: TGCAGTGCTAGTAGACTCAGGGATGAGCAGTTCTTC. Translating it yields CSASRLRDEQFF.

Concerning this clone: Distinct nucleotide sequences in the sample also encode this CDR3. The CDR3 here is CASRRGKDTEAFF. In DNA form, the CDR3 reads TGTGCCAGCAGGCGGGGGAAAGACACTGAAGCTTTCTTT. The genes are TRBV6-5 and TRBJ1-1; tentatively, D is TRBD1 (5 bases). This CDR3 region has 13 residues. Germline CDR1 MNHEY, CDR2 SVGAGI. With 6 bases removed from V and 3 bases from J, the gap between germline ends came to 11 bases.

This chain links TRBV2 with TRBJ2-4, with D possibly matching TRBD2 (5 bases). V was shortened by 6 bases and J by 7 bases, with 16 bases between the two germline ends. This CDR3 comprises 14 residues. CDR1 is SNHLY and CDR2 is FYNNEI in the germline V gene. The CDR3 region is CASSLERGINIQYF. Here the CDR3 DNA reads TGTGCCAGCAGCCTGGAACGGGGTATCAACATTCAGTACTTC.

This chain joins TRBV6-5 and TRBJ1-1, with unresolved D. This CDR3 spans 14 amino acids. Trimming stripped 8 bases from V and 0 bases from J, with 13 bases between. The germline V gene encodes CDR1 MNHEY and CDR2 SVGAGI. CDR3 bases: TGTGCCAGCCTCCCACGGAAATTGAACACTGAAGCTTTCTTT. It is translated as CASLPRKLNTEAFF.